This T cell receptor beta chain was observed in a study of cytomegalovirus exposure and HLA in healthy donors. The PCR ran on 60 Vbeta and 13 Jbeta primers. This table comes from immunoSEQ multiplex PCR, and its TCRdb copy is limited to in-frame clones, with some not included. The table includes some 140,000 clones, around 73% detected once. This clone was counted between two and nine times. The antigen is undetermined. V lost 4 bases to trimming and J lost 2 bases; unmatched junction nucleotides: 5. Germline values: CDR1 SGHNT, CDR2 YYREEE (reference sequence). The CDR3 spans 16 residues. Study-wide points: Generally TCR sequences proved uncommon, though certain public TCRs appeared in numerous donors. Excluded were some V segments that proved indistinguishable, including TRBV6-2 and TRBV6-3.

This sequence joins TRBV5-4 and TRBJ2-2, with 10 bases lining up with TRBD2. The sequence derives from a woman aged 40 to 49 in good health and CMV-seronegative. Input material: PBMCs. The CDR3: CASSPRTSGNTGELFF. CDR3 nucleotide sequence: TGTGCCAGCAGCCCCCGGACTAGCGGTAACACCGGGGAGCTGTTTTTT.